Each of the 18 T cell receptor beta chains below was sequenced from the same sample in a study of control samples from healthy donors and cancer patients. Profiled with immunoSEQ multiplex PCR; TCRdb holds only in-frame clones, not every one. The data show 110,000 or so clones, around four fifths seen once. What was sequenced was blood. The receptors here all came from a woman aged 50 to 60 in good health.

The V call is TRBV12-3 or TRBV12-4, the J call TRBJ2-5; D unresolved. This CDR3 comprises 12 residues. Trimming left V 5 bases short and J 5 bases short, with 9 bases between. The CDR3 DNA follows: TGTGCCAGCAGTCTAAATCTGGAGACCCAGTACTTC. Encoded protein: CASSLNLETQYF.

The rearrangement joins TRBV6-2 or TRBV6-3 to TRBJ2-3; possible D gene TRBD1, 6 bases. Trimming took 5 bases from V and 4 from J, leaving 16 bases between them. This CDR3 has 15 amino acids. The germline V gene has CDR1 MNHEY and CDR2 SVGEGT. The CDR3 nucleotides are TGTGCCAGCAGTCCCGCAGGGGTAATTCCAGATACGCAGTATTTT. Translated, it gives CASSPAGVIPDTQYF.

This chain joins TRBV6-2 or TRBV6-3 and TRBJ1-1; D may be TRBD1 (6 bases). Trimming shortened V by 5 bases and J by 2 bases, and 9 bases separated the two germline ends. The CDR3 is 13 residues long. From germline, CDR1 is MNHEY and CDR2 SVGEGT. CDR3 sequence: CASSEDRNTEAFF. In DNA form, the CDR3 reads TGTGCCAGCAGTGAGGACAGAAACACTGAAGCTTTCTTT.

The chain joins TRBV5-1 to TRBJ2-2; 7 nucleotides agree with TRBD2. CDR1 and CDR2 (germline): SGHRS, YFSETQ. The trim removed 3 bases at V and 6 bases at J, leaving 5 bases unmatched. The CDR3 spans 14 residues. This CDR3 reads CASSSGLVAGELFF. CDR3 coding DNA: TGCGCCAGCAGCTCAGGACTAGTAGCCGGGGAGCTGTTTTTT.

This chain connects TRBV7-2 to TRBJ1-2; possibly TRBD1 for D (5 bases). The CDR3 is 14 amino acids. Trimming shortened V by 3 bases and J by 3 bases, and 11 bases separated the two germline ends. From germline, CDR1 is SGHTA and CDR2 FQGNSA. CDR3 DNA sequence: TGTGCCAGCAGCTTGGGTGACAGCTACTATGGCTACACCTTC. This sequence encodes CASSLGDSYYGYTF.

The J gene is TRBJ1-4, the V gene TRBV30; 8 nucleotides line up with TRBD1. J gave up 7 bases and V 4 bases, and 8 bases lay outside the gene matches. In germline, CDR1 is GTSNPN, CDR2 SVGIG (reference sequence). This CDR3 is built from 14 residues. This CDR3 is CAWTSGTGPEKLFF. In DNA form, the CDR3 reads TGTGCCTGGACATCCGGGACAGGTCCTGAAAAACTGTTTTTT.

This clone was observed a single time. This rearrangement joins TRBV5-1 to TRBJ2-5, with 8 bases fitting TRBD2. CDR1 and CDR2 from the germline V gene are SGHRS and YFSETQ. The CDR3 covers 14 residues. With V trimmed by 4 bases and J by 2 bases, 4 bases remained unmatched. The CDR3 DNA is TGCGCCAGCAGCGTCAGCGGGGGACAAGAGACCCAGTACTTC. This encodes CASSVSGGQETQYF.

The chain has TRBV29-1 and TRBJ2-1, with D hard to call. Trimming stripped 3 bases from V and 3 bases from J, with 9 bases between. In germline, CDR1 is SQVTM, CDR2 ANQGSEA. The CDR3 loop spans 13 amino acids. CDR3 coding DNA: TGCAGCGTTGATGGGCCAGTCTACAATGAGCAGTTCTTC. It codes for CSVDGPVYNEQFF.

The chain combines TRBV9 with TRBJ2-7; 8 bases map to TRBD1. This CDR3 region has 14 residues. V shed 0 bases and J 4 bases; nucleotides not matched to a gene: 3. Germline lookup yields CDR1 SGDLS and CDR2 YYNGEE. CDR3 in DNA: TGTGCCAGCAGCGTAGGACAGGGGCCGTACGAGCAGTACTTC. This encodes CASSVGQGPYEQYF.

The rearrangement joins TRBV24-1 to TRBJ2-5, with D possibly being TRBD1 (6 bases). V lost 3 bases and J lost 3, with 22 bases in between. Germline CDR1 is KGHDR and CDR2 is SFDVKD. The CDR3 covers 18 residues. CDR3 sequence: CATSDRTIGGPRKETQYF. The CDR3 nucleotides read TGTGCCACCAGTGATCGGACGATTGGGGGCCCTCGGAAAGAGACCCAGTACTTC.

V usage is TRBV12-3 or TRBV12-4 and J usage is TRBJ2-7; D possibly corresponds to TRBD2 (5 bases). The CDR3 length is 13 residues. V was cut by 1 base and J by 5 bases, with 9 bases left in between. The CDR3 loop is CASSLVAGHEQYF. The CDR3 DNA follows: TGTGCCAGCAGTTTAGTCGCGGGTCACGAGCAGTACTTC.

This clone showed up just once. The V gene is TRBV9, the J gene TRBJ2-1; TRBD2 agrees at 9 bases. Germline V CDR1 and CDR2: SGDLS, YYNGEE. V shed 3 bases and J 6 bases; nucleotides not matched to a gene: 7. This CDR3 spans 15 amino acids. As DNA, the CDR3 is TGTGCCAGCAGCGCTTCCGGGACTAGCTCCAATGAGCAGTTCTTC. Encoded protein: CASSASGTSSNEQFF.

V is TRBV30 and J is TRBJ1-3, with no clear D. The germline V gene has CDR1 GTSNPN and CDR2 SVGIG (reference sequence). The CDR3 consists of 15 residues. The V and J ends lost 0 bases and 4 bases respectively, with 13 bases between them. The CDR3 loop reads CAWSVPRSIGNTIYF. CDR3 sequence (DNA): TGTGCCTGGAGTGTTCCCCGCAGTATCGGAAACACCATATATTTT.

CDR3 in amino acids: CASSVAIQTDTQYF. Written as DNA, the CDR3 is TGTGCCAGCAGCGTAGCTATTCAGACAGATACGCAGTATTTT. The chain uses TRBV9 and TRBJ2-3; D remains ambiguous. Germline assignment: CDR1 SGDLS and CDR2 YYNGEE. V was shortened by 0 bases and J by 3 bases, with 8 bases between the two germline ends. The CDR3 spans 14 residues.

To note about this clone: Other DNA sequences in this sample translate to the same CDR3. The rearrangement links TRBV6-5 to TRBJ1-3, with TRBD1 matching over 11 bases. The CDR3 has 15 residues. Germline V gene data show CDR1 as MNHEY and CDR2 as SVGAGI. Trimming cost V 6 bases and J 0 bases; bases outside gene matches: 1. The CDR3 DNA is TGTGCCAGCAGGGGACAGGGGGTCTCTGGAAACACCATATATTTT. Amino acid sequence: CASRGQGVSGNTIYF.

V and J are TRBV19 and TRBJ1-6, with D uncertain. The CDR3 is 15 amino acids. The V end lost 6 bases, the J end lost 7 bases, and 16 bases lay between the germline ends. CDR1 and CDR2 (germline): LNHDA, SQIVND (reference sequence). The CDR3: CASRFQNRANSPLHF. As DNA, the CDR3 is TGTGCCAGTAGGTTCCAGAACCGGGCAAATTCACCCCTCCACTTT.

As for this clone: One end of the junction does not line up with germline, which may come from a read error. The J gene is TRBJ2-5, the V gene TRBV7-7, with unresolved D. Germline CDR1 SSHAT, CDR2 FNYEAQ (reference sequence). This CDR3 has 13 residues. This CDR3 is CASSLLQLQTQYF. CDR3 coding DNA: TGTGCTAGCAGCTTACTACAGTTGCAGACCCAGTACTTC. Using reference TRBV7-7 and TRBJ2-5 for the parts outside the CDR3, the full variable domain is GAGVSQSPRYKVTKRGQDVTLRCDPISSHATLYWYQQALGQGPEFLTYFNYEAQPDKSGLPSDRFSAERPEGSISTLTIQRTEQRDSAMYRCASSLLQLQTQYFGPGTRLLVL.

The V gene is TRBV28, the J gene TRBJ1-5; D not resolved. Between the trimmed V and J ends, which lost 3 bases and 3 bases, there was a span of 12 bases. The germline V gene encodes CDR1 MDHEN and CDR2 SYDVKM. There are 15 residues in the CDR3. CDR3 loop: CASSLSGQANQPQHF. The CDR3 DNA reads TGTGCCAGCAGTTTGAGTGGGCAGGCCAATCAGCCCCAGCATTTT.